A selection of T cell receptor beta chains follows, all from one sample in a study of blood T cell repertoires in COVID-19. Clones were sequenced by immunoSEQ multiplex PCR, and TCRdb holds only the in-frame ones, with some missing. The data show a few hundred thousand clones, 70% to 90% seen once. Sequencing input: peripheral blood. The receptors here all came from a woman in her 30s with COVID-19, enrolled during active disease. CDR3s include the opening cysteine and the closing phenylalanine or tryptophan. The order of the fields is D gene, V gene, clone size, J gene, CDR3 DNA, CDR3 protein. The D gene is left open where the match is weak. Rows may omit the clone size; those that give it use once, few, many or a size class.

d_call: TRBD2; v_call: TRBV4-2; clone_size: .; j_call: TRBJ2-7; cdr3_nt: TGTGCCAGCAGCCAAGTAGCGGGGGGATCTCCAACCTACGAGCAGTACTTC; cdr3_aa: CASSQVAGGSPTYEQYF
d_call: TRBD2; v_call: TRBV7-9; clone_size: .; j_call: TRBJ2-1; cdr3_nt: TGTGCCAGCAGGAACGGACTAGCGGGCTCCTACAATGAGCAGTTCTTC; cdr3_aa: CASRNGLAGSYNEQFF
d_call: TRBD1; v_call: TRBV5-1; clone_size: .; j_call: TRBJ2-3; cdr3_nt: TGCGCCAGCAGCGCCTCGGACAGGACAGATACGCAGTATTTT; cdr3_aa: CASSASDRTDTQYF
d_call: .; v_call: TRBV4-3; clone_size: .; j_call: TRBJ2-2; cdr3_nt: TGCGCCAGCAGCCAACGCCCCCTCGGTGCGAACACCGGGGAGCTGTTTTTT; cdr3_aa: CASSQRPLGANTGELFF
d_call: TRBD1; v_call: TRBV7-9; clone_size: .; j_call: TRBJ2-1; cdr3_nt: TGTGCCAGCAGCTTAGGGACAGGGCGCAATGAGCAGTTCTTC; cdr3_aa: CASSLGTGRNEQFF
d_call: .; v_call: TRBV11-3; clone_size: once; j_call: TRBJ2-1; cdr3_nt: TGTGCCAGCAGCTTAGATCGTCTTGAGGCCTCCTACAATGAGCAGTTCTTC; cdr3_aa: CASSLDRLEASYNEQFF
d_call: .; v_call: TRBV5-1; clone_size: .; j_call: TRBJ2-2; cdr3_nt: TGCGCCAGCAGCTTCTTCGACAGCGCGAACACCGGGGAGCTGTTTTTT; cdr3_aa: CASSFFDSANTGELFF
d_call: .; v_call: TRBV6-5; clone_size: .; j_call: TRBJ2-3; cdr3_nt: TGTGCCGCTGCGTCCGGTGAGAGCACAGATACGCAGTATTTT; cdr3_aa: CAAASGESTDTQYF
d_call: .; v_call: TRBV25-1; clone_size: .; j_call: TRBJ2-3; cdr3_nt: TGTGCCAGCAGTGAACAGGAGGCAGATACGCAGTATTTT; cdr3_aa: CASSEQEADTQYF
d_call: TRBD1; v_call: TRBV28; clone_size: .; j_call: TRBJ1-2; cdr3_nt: TGTGCCAGCGGGACAGACCCGTTTGGCTACACCTTC; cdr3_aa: CASGTDPFGYTF
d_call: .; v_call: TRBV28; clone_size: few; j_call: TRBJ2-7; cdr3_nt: TGTGCCAGCAGTTCCGGACAGCCGTACGAGCAGTACTTC; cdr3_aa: CASSSGQPYEQYF
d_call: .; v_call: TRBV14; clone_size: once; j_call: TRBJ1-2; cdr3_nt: TGTGCCAGCAGCCAAGATCACGGCCAGGGGCTCTATGGCTACACCTTC; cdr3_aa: CASSQDHGQGLYGYTF
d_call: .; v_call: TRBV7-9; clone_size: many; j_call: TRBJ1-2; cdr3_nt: TGTGCCAGCACCCCTGGGATAGGGGCCCCTAACTATGGCTACACCTTC; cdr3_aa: CASTPGIGAPNYGYTF
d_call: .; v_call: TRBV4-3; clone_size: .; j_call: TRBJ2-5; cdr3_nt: TGCGCCAGCAGCCAAGATCCTTCACGCCCAGGCGAGACCCAGTACTTC; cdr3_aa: CASSQDPSRPGETQYF
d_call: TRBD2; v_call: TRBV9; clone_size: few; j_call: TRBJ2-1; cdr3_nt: TGTGCCAGCAGCGGTACTAGCGGCAATGAGCAGTTCTTC; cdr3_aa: CASSGTSGNEQFF
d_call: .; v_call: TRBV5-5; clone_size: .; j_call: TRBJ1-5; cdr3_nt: TGTGCCAGCAGCTTGTCCTTGCCGGTACCCGATCAGCCCCAGCATTTT; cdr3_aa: CASSLSLPVPDQPQHF
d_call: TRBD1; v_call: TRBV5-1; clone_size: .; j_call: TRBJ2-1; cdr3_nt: TGCGCCAGCAGCCCGGGACAGGGGGCAGGAAGTGAGCAGTTCTTC; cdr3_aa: CASSPGQGAGSEQFF
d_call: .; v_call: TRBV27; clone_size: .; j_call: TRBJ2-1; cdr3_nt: TGTGCCAGCAGTTCACTCCCCTACAATGAGCAGTTCTTC; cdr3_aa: CASSSLPYNEQFF
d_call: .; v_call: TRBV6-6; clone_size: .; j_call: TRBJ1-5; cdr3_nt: TGTGCCACCATAAACGACGGGATCAATCAGCCCCAGCATTTT; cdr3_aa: CATINDGINQPQHF
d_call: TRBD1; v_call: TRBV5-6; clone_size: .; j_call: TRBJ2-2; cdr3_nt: TGTGCCAGCAGCGGCGGGACAGGGGAAGACACCGGGGAGCTGTTTTTT; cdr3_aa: CASSGGTGEDTGELFF
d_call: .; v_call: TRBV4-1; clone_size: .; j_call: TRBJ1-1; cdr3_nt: TGCGCCAGCAGCCAAGTTGGCGGGGAGGGGGCTTTCTTT; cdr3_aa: CASSQVGGEGAFF
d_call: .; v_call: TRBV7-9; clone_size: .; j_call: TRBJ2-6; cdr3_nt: TGTGCCAGCAGCATAACCGGCGGCTCTGGGGCCAACGTCCTGACTTTC; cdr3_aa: CASSITGGSGANVLTF
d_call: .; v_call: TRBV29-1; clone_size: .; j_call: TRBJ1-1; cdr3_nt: TGCAGCGTTGTGGGCAGGGCGGTGAATACTGAAGCTTTCTTT; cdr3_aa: CSVVGRAVNTEAFF
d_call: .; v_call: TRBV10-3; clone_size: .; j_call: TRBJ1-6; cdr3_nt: TGTGCCATCAGTGTGGGGGGGCCTCATAATTCACCCCTCCACTTT; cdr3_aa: CAISVGGPHNSPLHF
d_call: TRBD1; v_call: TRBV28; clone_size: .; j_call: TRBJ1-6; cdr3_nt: TGTGCCAGCAGTTTGGGACAGGAGAATTCACCCCTCCACTTT; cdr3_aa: CASSLGQENSPLHF
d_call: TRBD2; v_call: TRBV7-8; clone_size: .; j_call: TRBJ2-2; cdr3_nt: TGTGCCAGCAGCTTAGTGTTCTTTCTAGCGGGGGGCGCTACCGGGGAGCTGTTTTTT; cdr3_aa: CASSLVFFLAGGATGELFF
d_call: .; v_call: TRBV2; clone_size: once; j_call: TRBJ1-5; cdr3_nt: TGTGCCAGCAGTACAGAGAGCAATCAGCCCCAGCATTTT; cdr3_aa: CASSTESNQPQHF
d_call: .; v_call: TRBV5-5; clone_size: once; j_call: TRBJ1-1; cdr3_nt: TGTGCCAGCAGCTTGGAAGCAATATCTGAAGCTTTCTTT; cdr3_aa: CASSLEAISEAFF
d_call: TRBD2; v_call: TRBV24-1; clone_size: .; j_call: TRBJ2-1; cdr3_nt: TGTGCCACCAGTGATTCCCTAGCGGGAGCGACCAATGAGCAGTTCTTC; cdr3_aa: CATSDSLAGATNEQFF